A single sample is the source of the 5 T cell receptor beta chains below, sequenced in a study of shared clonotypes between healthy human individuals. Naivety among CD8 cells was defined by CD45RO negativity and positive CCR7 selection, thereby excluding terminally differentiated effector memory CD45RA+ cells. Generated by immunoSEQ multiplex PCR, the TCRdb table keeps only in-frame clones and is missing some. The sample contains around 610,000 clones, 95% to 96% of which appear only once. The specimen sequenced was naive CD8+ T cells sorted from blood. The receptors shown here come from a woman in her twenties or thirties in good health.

The CDR3 here is CASSLGTSALYNEQFF. In DNA, the CDR3 is TGTGCCAGCAGCTTAGGGACTAGCGCGCTCTACAATGAGCAGTTCTTC. The chain carries TRBV7-9 and TRBJ2-1; 9 nucleotides line up with TRBD2. Unmatched junction bases numbered 4, after V lost 1 base and J lost 3 bases. CDR3 length: 16 amino acids. Germline V gene lookup returns CDR1 SEHNR and CDR2 FQNEAQ (reference sequence).

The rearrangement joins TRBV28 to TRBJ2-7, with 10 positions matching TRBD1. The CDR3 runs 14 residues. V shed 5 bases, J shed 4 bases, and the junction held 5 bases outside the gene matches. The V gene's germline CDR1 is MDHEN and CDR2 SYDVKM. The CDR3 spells CASSHPGQGYEQYF. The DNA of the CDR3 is TGTGCCAGCAGTCACCCGGGACAGGGGTACGAGCAGTACTTC.

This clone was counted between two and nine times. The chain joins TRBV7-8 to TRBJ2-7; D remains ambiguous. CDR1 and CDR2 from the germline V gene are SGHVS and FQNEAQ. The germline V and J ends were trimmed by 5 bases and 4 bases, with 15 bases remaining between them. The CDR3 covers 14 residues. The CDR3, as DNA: TGTGCCAGCAGCCCCGGTGGCAGATCTTACGAGCAGTACTTC. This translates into CASSPGGRSYEQYF.

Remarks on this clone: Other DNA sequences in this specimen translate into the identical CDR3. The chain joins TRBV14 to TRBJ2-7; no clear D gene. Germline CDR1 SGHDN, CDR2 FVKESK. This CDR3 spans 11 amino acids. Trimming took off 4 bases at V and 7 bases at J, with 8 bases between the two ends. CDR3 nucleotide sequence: TGTGCCAGCAGCCCCGGTGGAGAGCAGTACTTC. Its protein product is CASSPGGEQYF.

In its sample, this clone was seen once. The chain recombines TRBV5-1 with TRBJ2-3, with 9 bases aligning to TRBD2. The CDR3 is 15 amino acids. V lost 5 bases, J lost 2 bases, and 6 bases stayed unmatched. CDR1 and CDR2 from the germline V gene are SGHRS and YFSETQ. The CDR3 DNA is TGCGCCAGCAGTCGGCTAGCGGGATACACAGATACGCAGTATTTT. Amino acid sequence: CASSRLAGYTDTQYF. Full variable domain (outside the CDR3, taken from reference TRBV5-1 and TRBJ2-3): KAGVTQTPRYLIKTRGQQVTLSCSPISGHRSVSWYQQTPGQGLQFLFEYFSETQRNKGNFPGRFSGRQFSNSRSEMNVSTLELGDSALYLCASSRLAGYTDTQYFGPGTRLTVL.